This T cell receptor beta chain was found in a study of cytomegalovirus exposure and HLA in healthy donors. Both 60 Vbeta primers and 13 Jbeta primers went into the PCR. TCRdb's copy holds only in-frame clones and misses some; the assay was immunoSEQ multiplex PCR. The sample holds nearly 110,000 clones, around 79% seen once. The ends were cut back, 5 bases at V and 2 bases at J, with 17 bases in the middle. CDR3 length: 15 amino acids. Germline-derived CDR1 and CDR2 are SGHTS and YDEGEE. This clonotype was obtained from a man in his sixties in good health and CMV-seronegative. This sequence joins TRBV5-8 and TRBJ2-7, with D possibly being TRBD2 (6 bases). Material for sequencing was PBMCs. The CDR3 protein is CASRSLGGGAYEQYF. The CDR3, as DNA: TGTGCCAGCAGATCCTTGGGGGGAGGCGCCTACGAGCAGTACTTC. The full variable domain, its missing parts supplied by reference TRBV5-8 and TRBJ2-7, is EAGVTQSPTHLIKTRGQQATLRCSPISGHTSVYWYQQALGLGLQFLLWYDEGEERNRGNFPPRFSGRQFPNYSSELNVNALELEDSALYLCASRSLGGGAYEQYFGPGTRLTVT.